These 6 T cell receptor beta chains originate from one sample sequenced in a study. Libraries were prepared by immunoSEQ multiplex PCR; TCRdb keeps only in-frame clonotypes and omits some of them. The table includes around 49,000 clones, over 90% detected once. Specimen: PBMCs. All receptors derive from a man aged 40-50 years with rheumatoid arthritis.

The J gene is TRBJ2-1, the V gene TRBV2; 12 bases are shared with TRBD1. Trimming at V came to 3 bases and at J to 4 bases, leaving 7 bases not matched to a gene. Germline CDR1 is SNHLY and CDR2 is FYNNEI. The CDR3 runs 17 residues. In nucleotides, the CDR3 is TGTGCCAGCAGTGAGCCTTTGGGACAGGGGGCTTACAATGAGCAGTTCTTC. Protein product: CASSEPLGQGAYNEQFF.

This clone showed up just once. This chain joins TRBV24-1 and TRBJ2-7; D is unclear. There are 15 residues in the CDR3. CDR1 KGHDR and CDR2 SFDVKD come from the germline V gene. Trimming took off 2 bases at V and 1 base at J, with 11 bases between the two ends. This CDR3 reads CATSDSRRKSYEQYF. The CDR3 DNA follows: TGTGCCACCAGTGATTCGCGTCGGAAATCCTACGAGCAGTACTTC.

The rearrangement joins TRBV6-1 to TRBJ1-4; D is unclear. CDR1 is MNHNS and CDR2 is SASEGT in the germline V gene. V gave up 4 bases and J gave up 0 bases, with 15 bases separating them. The CDR3 contains 17 residues. In DNA, the CDR3 is TGTGCCAGCAGTGGCGGACGAGGTGGAGCAACTAATGAAAAACTGTTTTTT. It codes for CASSGGRGGATNEKLFF.

The V call is TRBV5-5, the J call TRBJ2-5, with D unresolved. The CDR3 is made up of 14 amino acids. The V gene's germline CDR1 is SGHKS and CDR2 YYEKEE (reference sequence). The V end lost 2 bases, the J end lost 1 base, and 9 bases lay between the germline ends. DNA for the CDR3: TGTGCCAGCAGCTTCCCCAGCCTCCAAGAGACCCAGTACTTC. This gives the protein CASSFPSLQETQYF.

The V gene is TRBV24-1, the J gene TRBJ2-5; D is possibly TRBD1 or TRBD2 (5 bases each). Germline V gives CDR1 KGHDR, CDR2 SFDVKD. The CDR3 consists of 15 residues. V was pared by 3 bases and J by 10 bases, with 20 bases between. CDR3 nucleotide sequence: TGTGCCACCAGTGATACCGGGGATGGGATGGGGGACCAGTACTTC. Translated, it gives CATSDTGDGMGDQYF.

V usage is TRBV6-4 and J usage is TRBJ2-3, with D possibly TRBD2 on 6 matching bases. Trimming left V 4 bases short and J 0 bases short, with 11 bases between. Germline lookup yields CDR1 MRHNA and CDR2 SNTAGT. This CDR3 has 15 residues. CDR3 sequence: CASSVGSGSTDTQYF. CDR3 nucleotides: TGTGCCAGCAGTGTCGGTAGCGGTAGCACAGATACGCAGTATTTT.